The present entry profiles one T cell receptor beta chain with its context. The count of this clone is one. Its antigen is still unknown. There are no base qualities to consult, and no much larger clone falls within one base. The sample is drawn from a study of PD-1 blockade in classical Hodgkin lymphoma (TCRdb year 2020). For the wider study: Nivolumab dosing was 3 mg/kg intravenously every 2 weeks, continuing until either disease progression or unacceptable toxicity. To define a peripheral blood immune signature of response to PD-1 blockade in classical Hodgkin lymphoma, the study combined TCR beta sequencing with CyTOF. Study-level results and caveats: A significant rise by C4D1 was seen in CD4+ but not CD8+ TCR diversity (p=0.0027 vs p=0.16), with the rise being most apparent in complete responders (p=0.02). Among trial patients, those achieving complete response had baseline diversity similar to that of newly diagnosed patients, while diversity was significantly lower in partial responders and progressors. Baseline TCR diversity was reported to be lower in newly diagnosed patients than in healthy donors and to be lower still in relapsed/refractory patients. Diversity was lower in patients who began nivolumab less than 1 year after ASCT, so these patients were left out of later analyses to avoid confounding by immune reconstitution. The study was limited to a single clinical trial cohort, and causes of repertoire differences, possibly disease activity or prior therapy, remained undefined.

The germline V gene yields SGDLS for CDR1 and YYNGEE for CDR2. V lost 3 bases and J lost 0 bases; the stretch between them is 7 bases long. The CDR3, from cysteine to phenylalanine, totals 13 residues. Here the CDR3 DNA is all that survives: 39 bases in frame from base 1. The intended sense of this specimen's time point label: cycle 2 day 1 (C2D1) of nivolumab. Every trial patient had relapsed following autologous stem cell transplantation, and prior brentuximab vedotin exposure was what differed among cohorts A, B and C. The trial cohort comprised around 60 patients with relapsed/refractory classical Hodgkin lymphoma whose best overall responses were complete response, partial response or progressive disease. Single-agent nivolumab was administered to trial patients in the multi-cohort phase II CheckMate 205 trial. An independent review committee assessed best overall response by applying the 2007 International Working Group response criteria. PBMCs from the trial were collected at three points: immediately before nivolumab initiation (C1D1), and during therapy at cycle 2 day 1 and cycle 4 day 1. Peripheral blood was collected in 8 mL Vacutainer Cell Preparation Tubes, from which PBMCs were isolated by centrifugation and then cryopreserved.

The Qiagen DNeasy kit was used to extract genomic DNA both from unsorted PBMCs and from the negatively selected CD4+ and CD8+ fractions. TCR beta CDR3 regions were amplified by immunoSEQ multiplex PCR using primers annealing to V and J segments. Amplification bias was minimized using a synthetic immune receptor repertoire, and residual bias was removed computationally after sequencing. Per the original workflow: Repertoire diversity was quantified as the Shannon entropy index using custom Python scripts. Unsorted, CD4+ and CD8+ repertoires were examined separately, except in combined analyses, for which CD4+ and CD8+ sequences were merged in silico. A clone was considered expanded if an increase in frequency of at least 2-fold after treatment relative to C1D1 was found, and a pseudocount of 0.5 was applied to clones undetected at baseline. Singleton clones were defined as clones with 0 or 1 copy at C1D1, and non-singleton clones were defined as clones with 2 or more copies. Clones expanded in unsorted samples were assigned a CD4+, CD8+ or unknown annotation through matching of protein sequences in sorted samples from the same patient. Wilcoxon tests on paired samples were used to test diversity changes from C1D1 to C4D1. What TCRdb holds here is the immuneACCESS table cut down to in-frame rearrangements. Part of the clones is not present; checked against another copy, under half of the missing clones reflect an unresolved V gene, and the others are unexplained. D and trimming come from the DNA, and the V and J calls and clone size come from that table. The sample table contains roughly 100,000 clones; only one count was recorded for around 89% of them. In total, the top ten clones hold 5% to 7.5% of the sample.

This sequence originates from a human donor with classical Hodgkin lymphoma. The sample in question was peripheral blood mononuclear cells (PBMCs), obtained before the second cycle of nivolumab. The rearrangement joined TRBV9 to TRBJ2-7, and the D gene may be TRBD2, 5 bases matching. The DNA reads as follows: TGTGCCAGCAGCGAGGCGGGCTCCTACGAGCAGTACTTC. Its product reads: CASSEAGSYEQYF.